This T cell receptor beta chain was recovered during a study of blood T cell repertoires in COVID-19. In the study overall: Samples of COVID-19 (acute and convalescent) were obtained from the United States, Italy and Spain. Sources were T cells, B-cell-depleted T cells, or PBMCs; the material itself was cDNA or gDNA.

In its sample, this clone was seen once. This CDR3 is 13 amino acids long. The germline gives CDR1 SGHKS, CDR2 YYEKEE (reference sequence). Losses at the gene ends were 4 bases for V and 4 bases for J; bases not matched to a gene: 4. Study processing details: Counts of nucleated cells, estimated from reference gene primer amplification, were obtained. Sequencing was performed with immunoSEQ multiplex PCR; in TCRdb, only in-frame clones are kept and a portion is missing. V and J calls and clone size follow that table, whereas D and trimming were derived from the DNA. The sample includes approximately 79,000 clones, roughly 82% of them seen just once.

V and J are TRBV5-5 and TRBJ1-1; TRBD1 aligns across 7 bases. Material for sequencing was peripheral blood. The receptor's source is a woman aged 45-59 years with acute or convalescent COVID-19. The CDR3 protein is CASSPGTVTEAFF. CDR3 bases: TGTGCCAGCAGCCCCGGGACAGTCACTGAAGCTTTCTTT.